A selection of T cell receptor beta chains follows, all from one sample in a study of T cell responses to AZD1222 COVID-19 vaccine. Sequencing used immunoSEQ multiplex PCR; TCRdb keeps in-frame clones, though not all of them. This table has some 190,000 clones, over 80% appearing once. Source: peripheral blood, taken on day 0 of AZD1222 vaccination. These receptors came from an adult in good health. Both conserved end residues are part of each CDR3. D genes are given only for firm matches. The size field is filled for only some rows; it gives once, few, many or a size class.

NA | NA | TRBJ1-4 | TRBV5-1 | TGCGCCAGCAGCTTGGAAACAGCTGATAATGAAAAACTGTTTTTT | CASSLETADNEKLFF
NA | TRBD1 | TRBJ1-2 | TRBV3-1/TRBV3-2 | TGTGCCAGCAGCCTACAACGACAGGGGACTAACTATGGCTACACCTTC | CASSLQRQGTNYGYTF
NA | NA | TRBJ1-6 | TRBV4-1 | TGCGCCAGCAGCCAAGAATGGTCCGGCCATAATTCACCCCTCCACTTT | CASSQEWSGHNSPLHF
NA | NA | TRBJ1-1 | TRBV11-2 | TGTGCCAGCAGCTTATGGGAGGCAGCTACGAACACTGAAGCTTTCTTT | CASSLWEAATNTEAFF
NA | NA | TRBJ1-1 | TRBV19 | TGTGCCAGTAGTGTTACAGGGTGGACTGAAGCTTTCTTT | CASSVTGWTEAFF
NA | NA | TRBJ1-1 | TRBV3-1/TRBV3-2 | TGTGCCAGCAGCCCCACGTTGTGGACAGAAAACACTGAAGCTTTCTTT | CASSPTLWTENTEAFF
NA | TRBD1 | TRBJ1-3 | TRBV5-1 | TGCGCCAGCAGCTCGGGACAGGGTGAACACACCATATATTTT | CASSSGQGEHTIYF
NA | TRBD2 | TRBJ2-1 | TRBV7-3 | TGTGCCAGCAGCTCCACCGGTGGTAGCGGGGGGCCCTACAATGAGCAGTTCTTC | CASSSTGGSGGPYNEQFF
once | TRBD2 | TRBJ2-7 | TRBV14 | TGTGCCAGCAGCCAACCCGGGGGGGACTTTCCCTACGAGCAGTACTTC | CASSQPGGDFPYEQYF
NA | TRBD1 | TRBJ1-6 | TRBV27 | TGTGCCAGCAGAGGACAGGGAGGTTCACCCCTCCACTTT | CASRGQGGSPLHF
NA | NA | TRBJ1-1 | TRBV28 | TGTGCCAGCAGTCCTCCAGCGAGGGGAACTGAAGCTTTCTTT | CASSPPARGTEAFF
NA | NA | TRBJ1-2 | TRBV20-1 | TGCAGTGCTCAGGGCTACACCTTC | CSAQGYTF
NA | NA | TRBJ2-1 | TRBV7-7 | TGTGCCAGCAGCTTGGCTTTGAACAATTACAATGAGCAGTTCTTC | CASSLALNNYNEQFF
once | NA | TRBJ1-1 | TRBV5-4 | TGTGCCAGCAGAAGGACAGCTAACACTGAAGCTTTCTTT | CASRRTANTEAFF
NA | NA | TRBJ1-2 | TRBV5-4 | TGTGCCAGCAGCTTGGAGGGACGGGGCTATGGCTACACCTTC | CASSLEGRGYGYTF
NA | NA | TRBJ1-6 | TRBV30 | TGTGCCTGGGAGGGGGGGGGTGGCTATAATTCACCCCTCCACTTT | CAWEGGGGYNSPLHF
NA | TRBD1 | TRBJ1-4 | TRBV6-2/TRBV6-3 | TGTGCCAGCAGTATGACGGACAGGGAACCAACTAATGAAAAACTGTTTTTT | CASSMTDREPTNEKLFF
NA | NA | TRBJ1-6 | TRBV6-2/TRBV6-3 | TGTGCCAGCAGTTATCTGAGGGGAGTAAATTCACCCCTCCACTTT | CASSYLRGVNSPLHF
once | TRBD1 | TRBJ1-5 | TRBV5-3 | TGTGCCAGAAGCTTGCCCGGGACAGGGGGCGATCAGCCCCAGCATTTT | CARSLPGTGGDQPQHF
NA | NA | TRBJ2-7 | TRBV11-2 | TGTGCCAGCAGCCCCTTGGGCGAAGGCAGGCAGTACTTC | CASSPLGEGRQYF
NA | NA | TRBJ2-3 | TRBV11-3 | TGTGCCAGCAGCTTAGAGGGCCGCCAAACAGATACGCAGTATTTT | CASSLEGRQTDTQYF
NA | TRBD1 | TRBJ2-2 | TRBV28 | TGTGCCAGCAGTCCAGGACAGGCTCCGGCCGGGGAGCTGTTTTTT | CASSPGQAPAGELFF
NA | NA | TRBJ2-1 | TRBV2 | TGTGCCAGCAGTGAAAGGGGCTCCTACAATGAGCAGTTCTTC | CASSERGSYNEQFF
NA | NA | TRBJ1-2 | TRBV9 | TGTGCCAGCAGCGAGACCGCAGGGGACTATGGCTACACCTTC | CASSETAGDYGYTF
few | NA | TRBJ1-1 | TRBV5-6 | TGTGCCAGCGTAGACAGCCTCAACACTGAAGCTTTCTTT | CASVDSLNTEAFF
NA | TRBD1 | TRBJ2-7 | TRBV6-5 | TGTGCCAGCAGTTTGGACAGGGGGCTTTTCTACGAGCAGTACTTC | CASSLDRGLFYEQYF